This T cell receptor (beta chain) came from a study of blood T cell repertoires in COVID-19. For the study at large: Material from acute and convalescent COVID-19 was sourced from the United States, Italy and Spain. PBMCs, B-cell-depleted T cells, or T cells provided the cDNA or gDNA that made up the material.

In the source study's methods: Nucleated cell number was recorded as an estimate derived from reference gene primer amplification. The method was immunoSEQ multiplex PCR; TCRdb's version includes in-frame clones alone and lacks a portion of them. V and J calls and clone size are copied from that table; D and trimming were computed from the DNA. The sample has roughly 190,000 clones, approximately 81% seen once. It was during active infection that Seattle patients were enrolled and then longitudinally followed. This TCR derives from a woman in her 70s with COVID-19, enrolled during active disease. The specimen sequenced was peripheral blood.

The CDR3 reads CASSRTGKGGNTIYF. Here the CDR3 DNA reads TGTGCCAGCAGCCGAACAGGGAAAGGTGGAAACACCATATATTTT. The chain is built from TRBV6-5 and TRBJ1-3; TRBD1 is a possible D gene (6 bases). Trimming shortened V by 6 bases and J by 3 bases, and 15 bases separated the two germline ends. The CDR3 sequence is 15 residues long. Germline V gene lookup returns CDR1 MNHEY and CDR2 SVGAGI.